These 8 T cell receptor beta chains were all obtained from the same sample, sequenced in a study of response to subunit inactivated influenza vaccine. Each CDR3 protein gets one entry after TCRdb re-called the RT-PCR reads with MiXCR. The table lists 650,000 to 700,000 distinct CDR3 sequences, about 15% of them singletons. The starting material was PBMCs from blood, obtained 12 days after vaccination. The receptor source for this set is a man aged 50 or older who received an inactivated influenza vaccine.

The gene calls are TRBV6-2 or TRBV6-3 and TRBJ2-3; a weak D match, TRBD1 (5 bases). V was trimmed by 5 bases and J by 6 bases, leaving 21 bases between them. The CDR3 covers 16 residues. In germline, CDR1 is MNHEY, CDR2 SVGEGT. CDR3 sequence: CASSRALTWGVDTQYF. CDR3 in DNA: TGTGCCAGCAGTCGGGCCCTCACATGGGGCGTCGATACGCAGTATTTT.

This chain links TRBV4-1 with TRBJ2-3; TRBD2 agrees at 8 bases. The CDR3 sequence is 16 residues long. Per the germline V gene, CDR1 is MGHRA and CDR2 is YSYEKL. J was trimmed by 7 bases and V by 4 bases; bases with no gene match: 13. Here the CDR3 DNA reads TGCGCCAGCAGCCCCACCGCGGAGCGGGGGCTCTATACGCAGTATTTT. This encodes CASSPTAERGLYTQYF.

V gene TRBV28 combines with J gene TRBJ2-5, with 7 bases that match TRBD1. This CDR3 has 13 residues. V was pared by 7 bases and J by 2 bases, with 4 bases of the junction left unmatched. Per germline, CDR1 MDHEN and CDR2 SYDVKM. CDR3 DNA: TGTGCCAGCACTGAGACAGGGCAAGAGACCCAGTACTTC. Its protein product is CASTETGQETQYF.

This clonotype has only a few counts. The chain has TRBV20-1 and TRBJ2-2, with 8 bases that match TRBD1. The V and J ends lost 2 bases and 6 bases, in that order; junction bases with no gene match: 5. This CDR3 spans 14 amino acids. Germline CDR1 and CDR2: DFQATT and SNEGSKA (reference sequence). This chain's CDR3 is CSARLPQGAGELFF. CDR3 nucleotides: TGCAGTGCTAGACTCCCACAGGGGGCCGGGGAGCTGTTTTTT.

A single count supports this clonotype. The chain employs TRBV28 and TRBJ2-7; tentatively, D is TRBD1 (5 bases). Trimming took 3 bases from V and 0 from J, leaving 15 bases between them. CDR1 is MDHEN, CDR2 SYDVKM, per germline. CDR3 length: 16 residues. This CDR3 reads CASSFPRDPYSYEQYF. The DNA of the CDR3 is TGTGCCAGCAGTTTTCCCAGGGATCCATACTCCTACGAGCAGTACTTC.

V usage is TRBV2 and J usage is TRBJ2-2, with 8 bases lining up with TRBD1. Germline loops: CDR1 SNHLY, CDR2 FYNNEI. The CDR3 covers 15 residues. V was clipped by 6 bases and J by 0 bases; unmatched bases: 3. Written as DNA, the CDR3 is TGTGCCAGCAGGGCGGACAGGGCGAACACCGGGGAGCTGTTTTTT. Translated, it gives CASRADRANTGELFF.

This clonotype was recorded once. J is TRBJ1-6 and V is TRBV7-2, with 8 bases matching TRBD1. CDR1 SGHTA and CDR2 FQGNSA come from the germline V gene. The CDR3 has 15 amino acids. J gave up 9 bases and V 4 bases, and 8 bases lay outside the gene matches. In DNA, the CDR3 is TGTGCCAGCAGCTGGGATGGCAGGGGGCTTTCACCCCTCCACTTT. Amino acid sequence: CASSWDGRGLSPLHF.

This clonotype has more than one count but fewer than ten. The chain couples TRBV19 to TRBJ1-5; no clear D. Germline loops: CDR1 LNHDA, CDR2 SQIVND (reference sequence). Trimming cost V 5 bases and J 4 bases, with 9 bases left between them. The CDR3 contains 13 residues. CDR3 sequence (DNA): TGTGCCAGTAGTGAGACGGGTAATCAGCCCCAGCATTTT. This encodes CASSETGNQPQHF.